Listed here are 23 T cell receptor beta chains from one sample, sequenced in a study of preoperative IRX-2 immunotherapy in early breast cancer. Treatment denoted: preoperative locoregional IRX-2 cytokine immunotherapy. Sequencing was performed with immunoSEQ multiplex PCR; in TCRdb, only in-frame clones are kept and a portion is missing. This table has roughly 3,400 clones, around 74% appearing once. The sample here was tumor tissue, taken after IRX-2 immunotherapy. All receptors derive from a human donor with breast cancer.

In its sample, this clone ranks as medium-sized. This chain joins TRBV19 and TRBJ1-5; TRBD1 is a possible D gene (5 bases). CDR1 is LNHDA and CDR2 is SQIVND in the germline V gene (reference sequence). The CDR3 extends over 16 amino acids. The ends were cut back, 0 bases at V and 7 bases at J, with 16 bases in the middle. In DNA form, the CDR3 reads TGTGCCAGTAGTATAGATTGGTCAGGGTATTTGCAGCCCCAGCATTTT. Translation: CASSIDWSGYLQPQHF.

The rearrangement links TRBV11-3 to TRBJ2-1; TRBD2 agrees at 8 bases. Germline CDR1 SGHNT, CDR2 YENEEA. Trimming cost V 3 bases and J 5 bases; bases outside gene matches: 6. There are 15 residues in the CDR3. The CDR3 coding sequence is TGTGCCAGCAGCTTCCGGGGACTAGTCGACAATGAGCAGTTCTTC. This encodes CASSFRGLVDNEQFF.

This clone qualifies as medium-sized. This chain connects TRBV7-1 to TRBJ1-1; a weak D match, TRBD1 (5 bases). TRBV7-1 is classed as an ORF, of uncertain function. CDR3 length: 13 residues. V gave up 10 bases and J gave up 0 bases, with 12 bases separating them. CDR3 nucleotide sequence: TGTGCCACCGTACAGGATTTGAACACTGAAGCTTTCTTT. As protein: CATVQDLNTEAFF.

J is TRBJ1-5 and V is TRBV18; 8 bases are shared with TRBD1. CDR1 is KGHSH, CDR2 LQKENI, per germline. The CDR3 loop spans 15 amino acids. Germline trimming cut 2 bases from V and 2 bases from J; bases unmatched to any gene: 2. The CDR3 is CASSPGTGGNQPQHF. The CDR3 region has the DNA TGTGCCAGCTCACCAGGGACAGGCGGCAATCAGCCCCAGCATTTT.

The CDR3 reads CASRDSGNTIYF. CDR3 nucleotides: TGTGCCAGCAGAGACAGTGGAAACACCATATATTTT. The chain links TRBV6-8 to TRBJ1-3; possibly TRBD1 for D (5 bases). Germline loops: CDR1 MNHGY, CDR2 SAAAGT. The CDR3 is 12 residues long. Between the trimmed V and J ends, which lost 6 bases and 3 bases, there was a span of 6 bases.

This sequence joins TRBV19 and TRBJ1-1; D remains ambiguous. V was cut by 6 bases and J by 0 bases, with 8 bases left in between. Germline CDR1 reads LNHDA; CDR2 reads SQIVND (reference sequence). This CDR3 contains 13 residues. The DNA for the CDR3 is TGTGCCAGTAGCCTTGAGATGAACACTGAAGCTTTCTTT. This gives the protein CASSLEMNTEAFF.

This chain links TRBV6-8 with TRBJ2-7; D may correspond to TRBD1 or TRBD2 (6 bases each). V lost 10 bases and J lost 0, with 22 bases in between. Germline CDR1 and CDR2: MNHGY and SAAAGT. This CDR3 contains 16 residues. The CDR3 sequence: CAIRSRGPGLSYEQYF. As DNA, the CDR3 is TGTGCCATCAGGAGCCGGGGGCCGGGCCTCTCCTACGAGCAGTACTTC.

Notes on this clone: Germline is not matched at one junction end, which may reflect a read error. The chain has TRBV6-8 and TRBJ1-3; 8 bases match TRBD1. Germline V gene data show CDR1 as MNHGY and CDR2 as SAAAGT. The CDR3 is 16 amino acids. CDR3 nucleotide sequence: TGTGCCATCAGTGGCGAGGACAGGGACTACGGAAACACCATATATTTT. Translation gives CAISGEDRDYGNTIYF.

The gene calls are TRBV15 and TRBJ1-1; D uncertain. The CDR3 is 15 amino acids. Trimming removed 0 bases from V and 4 bases from J, with 12 bases in between. CDR1 is LNHNV, CDR2 YYDKDF, per germline (reference sequence). The CDR3 nucleotides are TGTGCCACCAGCAGAGATATAGGGTGGAGCACTGAAGCTTTCTTT. It codes for CATSRDIGWSTEAFF.

The chain employs TRBV1 and TRBJ2-1; TRBD1 is the table's D call and was not checked against the DNA. TRBV1 is labeled a pseudogene. The CDR3 totals 20 residues. DNA for the CDR3: TGCGCCAGCAGCCATGCGACGGGGGACAGGGCTCGTAGCTCCTACAATGAGCAGTTCTTC. Amino acid sequence: CASSHATGDRARSSYNEQFF.

The chain joins TRBV6-8 to TRBJ1-6, with D unresolved. Trimming took 2 bases from V and 10 from J, leaving 12 bases between them. CDR3 length: 14 residues. Germline V CDR1 and CDR2: MNHGY, SAAAGT. In DNA, the CDR3 is TGTGCCAGCAGTTACACGACTAGTGGATCACCCCTCCACTTT. Its protein product is CASSYTTSGSPLHF.

V and J are TRBV28 and TRBJ1-4; 8 nucleotides line up with TRBD1. Germline CDR1 is MDHEN and CDR2 is SYDVKM. The CDR3 consists of 13 residues. After removal of 5 bases from V and 11 bases from J, the junction contained 7 bases not matched to a gene. CDR3 bases: TGTGCCAGCAGTGATCAGGGGGCGCCGAAACTGTTTTTT. Amino acid sequence: CASSDQGAPKLFF.

The CDR3 nucleotides are TGTGCCAGCTCACCGGGACAGTTGAACACTGAAGCTTTCTTT. Translated, it gives CASSPGQLNTEAFF. The chain joins TRBV18 to TRBJ1-1, with TRBD1 identical over 7 bases. The CDR3 has 14 amino acids. V was pared by 3 bases and J by 0 bases, with 1 base of the junction left unmatched. In germline, CDR1 is KGHSH, CDR2 LQKENI. The full variable domain, completed using reference TRBV18 and TRBJ1-1, is NAGVMQNPRHLVRRRGQEARLRCSPMKGHSHVYWYRQLPEEGLKFMVYLQKENIIDESGMPKERFSAEFPKEGPSILRIQQVVRGDSAAYFCASSPGQLNTEAFFGQGTRLTVV.

V is TRBV7-4 and J is TRBJ2-1; no definite D call. CDR1 is SGHVT, CDR2 SQSDAQ, per germline. V lost 2 bases, J lost 6 bases, and 8 bases lay in between. The CDR3 has 13 amino acids. The CDR3 nucleotides are TGTGCCAGCAGCTTACTGGCGGTCAATGAGCAGTTCTTC. It is translated as CASSLLAVNEQFF.

CDR3 DNA: TGTGCCAGCAGTCACGGCACGGTTGGGAGCGAGCAGTACTTC. This gives the protein CASSHGTVGSEQYF. V gene TRBV6-8 combines with J gene TRBJ2-7; maybe TRBD2 (5 bases). Germline V lookup: CDR1 MNHGY, CDR2 SAAAGT. The CDR3 loop spans 14 amino acids. V dropped 5 bases and J dropped 6 bases, with 17 bases sitting between them.

This chain links TRBV12-5 with TRBJ2-5; 7 bases line up with TRBD2. The CDR3 sequence is 14 residues long. CDR1 LGHNT and CDR2 FRNRAP come from the germline V gene. The CDR3 reads CASSPSGGGETQYF. The DNA for the CDR3 is TGTGCCAGCTCTCCTTCGGGGGGTGGGGAGACCCAGTACTTC.

This clone is categorized as large. V and J are TRBV1 and TRBJ1-1; TRBD1 is the table's D call and was not checked against the DNA. TRBV1 counts as a pseudogene. The CDR3 extends over 14 amino acids. The DNA for the CDR3 is TGCGCCAGCAGCCAAGAAATCAGGGTCACTGAAGCTTTCTTT. It codes for CASSQEIRVTEAFF.

This chain connects TRBV28 to TRBJ1-5; D not certain. V was clipped by 3 bases and J by 2 bases, with 2 bases between them. This CDR3 comprises 12 residues. Germline V gene sequence: CDR1 MDHEN, CDR2 SYDVKM. The CDR3 nucleotides are TGTGCCAGCAGTTTGGGCAATCAGCCCCAGCATTTT. Protein sequence: CASSLGNQPQHF.

The chain joins TRBV6-8 to TRBJ1-1; D is possibly TRBD1 (5 bases). The germline V and J ends were trimmed by 2 bases and 6 bases, with 10 bases remaining between them. Germline V lookup: CDR1 MNHGY, CDR2 SAAAGT. The CDR3 contains 13 residues. The CDR3 DNA is TGTGCCAGCAGTTACGGGACTAGGTCTGAAGCTTTCTTT. Translated, it gives CASSYGTRSEAFF.

The chain recombines TRBV5-1 with TRBJ2-2, with D tentatively TRBD2 (6 bases). The germline V gene has CDR1 SGHRS and CDR2 YFSETQ. With 0 bases removed from V and 4 bases from J, the gap between germline ends came to 7 bases. CDR3 length: 14 residues. Here the CDR3 DNA reads TGCGCCAGCAGCTTGGTCGGGGGCACCGGGGAGCTGTTTTTT. Translation gives CASSLVGGTGELFF.

This chain uses TRBV18 with TRBJ1-4; 11 bases are shared with TRBD1. The CDR3 has 17 residues. The germline V gene has CDR1 KGHSH and CDR2 LQKENI. The ends lost 5 bases at V and 5 bases at J; junction bases unmatched: 10. This CDR3 reads CASSSLPGQGANEKLFF. As DNA, the CDR3 is TGTGCCAGCTCATCCCTCCCAGGACAGGGGGCAAATGAAAAACTGTTTTTT.

This chain joins TRBV7-7 and TRBJ2-7, with D possibly TRBD1 on 6 matching bases. The V end was cut by 3 bases, the J end by 3 bases, with 12 bases between. This CDR3 contains 14 residues. Germline V gives CDR1 SSHAT, CDR2 FNYEAQ (reference sequence). CDR3 nucleotides: TGTGCCAGCAGCTTTTCTAACAGGGACTACGAGCAGTACTTC. It codes for CASSFSNRDYEQYF. Complete variable domain (other parts from reference TRBV7-7 and TRBJ2-7): GAGVSQSPRYKVTKRGQDVTLRCDPISSHATLYWYQQALGQGPEFLTYFNYEAQPDKSGLPSDRFSAERPEGSISTLTIQRTEQRDSAMYRCASSFSNRDYEQYFGPGTRLTVT.

This chain joins TRBV11-3 and TRBJ2-7; 7 positions match TRBD1. Germline lookup yields CDR1 SGHNT and CDR2 YENEEA. After removal of 5 bases from V and 2 bases from J, the junction contained 6 bases not matched to a gene. The CDR3 contains 14 residues. CDR3 coding DNA: TGTGCCAGCAGCGTGAAGGGGGCCGCCTACGAGCAGTACTTC. Its translation: CASSVKGAAYEQYF.